This T cell receptor (beta chain) was recorded in a study of T cell responses to AZD1222 COVID-19 vaccine. Across the study: Recipients boosted at about 4 weeks or about 12 weeks are pooled.

Overall study results and limits: Increases in Spike-specific TCR breadth and depth were seen after two AZD1222 doses.

The assay was immunoSEQ multiplex PCR, and TCRdb's table has in-frame clones only and misses some. The profile covers 120,000 to 150,000 clones, with about 87% appearing a single time and roughly 15% taken by the ten largest. This clone was counted once. Its target is unknown. This clonotype originated in an adult in good health. The sequencing used peripheral blood, collected on day 0 of AZD1222 vaccination.

CDR3 sequence: CASSSVPGGRTEAFF. The CDR3 nucleotides are TGTGCCAGCAGTTCGGTCCCCGGGGGGAGGACTGAAGCTTTCTTT. This sequence joins TRBV28 and TRBJ1-1; D is possibly TRBD1 (5 bases). The CDR3 covers 15 residues. The germline gives CDR1 MDHEN, CDR2 SYDVKM. V was trimmed by 4 bases and J by 5 bases, leaving 17 bases between them.